The entry below describes one T cell receptor beta chain. Its target is unknown. These data belong to a study of T cells in localized non-small cell lung cancer. Study conclusions and caveats: Peak T cell clonality was found in uninvolved adjacent lung, exceeding tumor.

V shed 6 bases, J shed 4 bases, and the junction held 2 bases outside the gene matches. This CDR3 is 14 amino acids long. Germline lookup yields CDR1 SNHLY and CDR2 FYNNEI. Here immunoSEQ multiplex PCR was the method, and the copy in TCRdb shows in-frame clones only, minus some. The sample includes 30,000 to 50,000 clones, 75% to 85% seen only once; the top ten take over 30%. Sequencing used PBMCs, obtained before any cancer treatment. This chain connects TRBV2 to TRBJ2-2; 10 positions match TRBD2. The sequence came from a woman aged 35 to 75 with stage II squamous cell lung carcinoma. The CDR3 coding sequence is TGTGCCAGCAGGGGACTAGCGATCACCGGGGAGCTGTTTTTT. It codes for CASRGLAITGELFF.